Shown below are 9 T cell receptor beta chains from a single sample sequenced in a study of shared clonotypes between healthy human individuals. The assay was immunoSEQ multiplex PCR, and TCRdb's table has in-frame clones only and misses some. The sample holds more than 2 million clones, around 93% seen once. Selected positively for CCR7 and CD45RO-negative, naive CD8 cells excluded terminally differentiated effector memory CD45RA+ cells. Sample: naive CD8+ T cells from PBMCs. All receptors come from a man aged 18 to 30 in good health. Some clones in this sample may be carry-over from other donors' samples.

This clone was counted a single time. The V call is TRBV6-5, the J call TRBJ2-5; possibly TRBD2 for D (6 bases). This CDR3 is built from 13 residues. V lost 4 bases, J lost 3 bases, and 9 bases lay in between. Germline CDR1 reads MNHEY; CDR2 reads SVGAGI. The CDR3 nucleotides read TGTGCCAGCAGTTGGGGGGAAGAAGAGACCCAGTACTTC. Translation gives CASSWGEEETQYF.

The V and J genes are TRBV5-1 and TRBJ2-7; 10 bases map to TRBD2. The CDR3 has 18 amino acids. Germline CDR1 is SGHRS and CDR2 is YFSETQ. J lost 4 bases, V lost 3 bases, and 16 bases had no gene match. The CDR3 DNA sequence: TGCGCCAGCAGCTCCCAAATTGGACTAGCGGACATCAATTACGAGCAGTACTTC. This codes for CASSSQIGLADINYEQYF.

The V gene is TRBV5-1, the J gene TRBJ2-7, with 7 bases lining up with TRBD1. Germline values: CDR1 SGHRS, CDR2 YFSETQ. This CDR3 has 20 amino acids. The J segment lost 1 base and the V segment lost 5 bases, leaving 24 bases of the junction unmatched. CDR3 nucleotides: TGCGCCAGCAGGGACCCGGAAAGGTGGGACACTTCAGGGGGTTCCTACGAGCAGTACTTC. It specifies CASRDPERWDTSGGSYEQYF.

CDR3 bases: TGTGCCAGCAGATACACGACAGTACTCCTTCAGCCCCAGCATTTT. It yields the protein CASRYTTVLLQPQHF. This chain links TRBV28 with TRBJ1-5; possibly TRBD1 for D (5 bases). CDR1 is MDHEN and CDR2 is SYDVKM in the germline V gene. The V gene lost 6 bases and the J gene lost 6 bases, with 18 bases spanning the gap. CDR3 length: 15 residues.

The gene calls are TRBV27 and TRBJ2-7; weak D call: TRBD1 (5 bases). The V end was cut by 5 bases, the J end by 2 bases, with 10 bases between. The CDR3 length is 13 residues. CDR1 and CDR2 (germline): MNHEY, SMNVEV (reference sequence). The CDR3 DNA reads TGTGCCAGCAGTGCAGGGAAGACCTACGAGCAGTACTTC. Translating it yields CASSAGKTYEQYF.

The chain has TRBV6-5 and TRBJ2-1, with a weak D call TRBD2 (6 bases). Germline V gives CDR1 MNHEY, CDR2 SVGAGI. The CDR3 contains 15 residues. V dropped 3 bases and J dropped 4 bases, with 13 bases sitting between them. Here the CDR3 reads CASSYSGDLYNEQFF. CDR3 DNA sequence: TGTGCCAGCAGTTATTCGGGGGACCTTTACAATGAGCAGTTCTTC.

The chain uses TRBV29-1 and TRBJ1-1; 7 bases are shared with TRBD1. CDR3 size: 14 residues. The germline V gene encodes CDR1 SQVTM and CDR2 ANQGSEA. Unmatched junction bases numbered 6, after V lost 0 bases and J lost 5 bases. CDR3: CSVEDGAGGTEAFF. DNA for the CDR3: TGCAGCGTTGAAGATGGGGCAGGGGGGACTGAAGCTTTCTTT.

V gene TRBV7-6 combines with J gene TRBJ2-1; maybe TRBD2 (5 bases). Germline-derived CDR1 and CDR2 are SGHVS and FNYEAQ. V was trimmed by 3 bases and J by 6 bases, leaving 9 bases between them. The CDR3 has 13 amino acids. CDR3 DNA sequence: TGTGCCAGCAGCTTGGGAGTACCCAATGAGCAGTTCTTC. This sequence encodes CASSLGVPNEQFF.

The CDR3 DNA sequence: TGTGCCAGCAGTTTATCAGGGGTGGGCCACGAAGCTTTCTTT. Amino acids: CASSLSGVGHEAFF. The chain recombines TRBV27 with TRBJ1-1, with a possible D match to TRBD1 (5 bases). V was clipped by 0 bases and J by 8 bases, with 13 bases between them. In germline, CDR1 is MNHEY, CDR2 SMNVEV (reference sequence). CDR3 size: 14 residues.